The rows below give T cell receptor beta chains drawn from one sample of a study of blood T cell repertoires in COVID-19. The table came from immunoSEQ multiplex PCR; TCRdb's copy has only in-frame clones and leaves some out. The sample has around 140,000 clones, 80% to 90% seen once. The specimen was peripheral blood. The origin of the receptors is a man in his 60s with active or convalescent COVID-19. Both conserved end residues are part of each CDR3. The order of the fields is V gene, clone size, CDR3 protein. Not all rows give a size; the values are once, few, many and, for expanded clones, a class.

V gene: TRBV9
clone size: -
CDR3 protein: CASSVVSAGAMAEAFF

V gene: TRBV7-2
clone size: once
CDR3 protein: CASSPHQGSGNTIYF

V gene: TRBV7-8
clone size: -
CDR3 protein: CASSLETGSLLSSGANVLTF

V gene: TRBV19
clone size: -
CDR3 protein: CASSNPGGRTDTQYF

V gene: TRBV6-2/TRBV6-3
clone size: once
CDR3 protein: CASSPGTGGDTQYF

V gene: TRBV7-2
clone size: -
CDR3 protein: CASSLVSGSFETQYF

V gene: TRBV3-1/TRBV3-2
clone size: once
CDR3 protein: CASSPLAGGSYNEQFF

V gene: TRBV7-6
clone size: -
CDR3 protein: CASSLDAGLYGYTF

V gene: TRBV4-2
clone size: -
CDR3 protein: CASSQGRATNTEAFF

V gene: TRBV7-2
clone size: -
CDR3 protein: CASSSTRLAGINIQYF

V gene: TRBV18
clone size: -
CDR3 protein: CASSPPIYGTRGLTDTQYF

V gene: TRBV28
clone size: -
CDR3 protein: CASSSGTGAGGYTF

V gene: TRBV7-9
clone size: -
CDR3 protein: CASSLEGGTYGYTF